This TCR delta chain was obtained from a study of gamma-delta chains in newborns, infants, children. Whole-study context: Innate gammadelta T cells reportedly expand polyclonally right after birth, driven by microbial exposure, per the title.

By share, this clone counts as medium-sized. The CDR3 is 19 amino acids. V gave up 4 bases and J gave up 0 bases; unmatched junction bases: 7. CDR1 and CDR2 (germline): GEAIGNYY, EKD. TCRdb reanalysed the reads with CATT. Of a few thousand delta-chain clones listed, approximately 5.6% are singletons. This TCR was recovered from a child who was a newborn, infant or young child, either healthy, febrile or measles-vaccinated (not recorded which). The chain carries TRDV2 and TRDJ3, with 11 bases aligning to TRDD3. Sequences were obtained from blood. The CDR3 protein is CACDPVTGGYSWDTRQMFF. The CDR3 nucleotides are TGTGCCTGTGATCCTGTTACTGGGGGATACTCCTGGGACACCCGACAGATGTTTTTC.